The 16 T cell receptor beta chains reported below all come from one sample, sequenced in a study of shared clonotypes between healthy human individuals. Naivety among CD8 cells was defined by CD45RO negativity and positive CCR7 selection, thereby excluding terminally differentiated effector memory CD45RA+ cells. Clones were sequenced by immunoSEQ multiplex PCR, and TCRdb holds only the in-frame ones, with some missing. Of over 2 million clones in the sample, just under 95% are singletons; the top ten hold around 1.1%. The sample comprised naive CD8+ T cells sorted from blood. These receptors were collected from a man younger than 35 in good health.

This chain uses TRBV7-9 with TRBJ2-1; D possibly uses TRBD1 or TRBD2 (6 bases each). Trimming shortened V by 7 bases and J by 9 bases, and 19 bases separated the two germline ends. The CDR3 length is 14 residues. The germline V gene has CDR1 SEHNR and CDR2 FQNEAQ (reference sequence). CDR3 sequence: CASNLVGGPSEQFF. CDR3 nucleotides: TGTGCCAGCAACCTAGTCGGGGGCCCCTCTGAGCAGTTCTTC.

The genes are TRBV9 and TRBJ2-2; D gene uncertain. Germline V lookup: CDR1 SGDLS, CDR2 YYNGEE. This CDR3 is 12 amino acids long. V was cut by 7 bases and J by 4 bases, with 8 bases left in between. CDR3 bases: TGTGCCAGCCAAGCTATCACCGGGGAGCTGTTTTTT. Its protein is CASQAITGELFF. Combining the CDR3 with reference TRBV9 and TRBJ2-2 gives the whole variable domain DSGVTQTPKHLITATGQRVTLRCSPRSGDLSVYWYQQSLDQGLQFLIQYYNGEERAKGNILERFSAQQFPDLHSELNLSSLELGDSALYFCASQAITGELFFGEGSRLTVL.

The chain has TRBV5-8 and TRBJ2-7; TRBD2 matches at 8 bases. The length of the CDR3 is 15 residues. Per the germline V gene, CDR1 is SGHTS and CDR2 is YDEGEE. V was pared by 4 bases and J by 2 bases, with 8 bases of the junction left unmatched. This CDR3 reads CASSKERGTAYEQYF. The CDR3 region has the DNA TGTGCCAGCAGCAAAGAGCGGGGGACCGCCTACGAGCAGTACTTC.

The chain links TRBV29-1 to TRBJ2-1; D tentatively reads TRBD1 or TRBD2 (7 bases each). The germline CDR1 and CDR2 sequences are SQVTM and ANQGSEA. The CDR3 totals 15 residues. V was pared by 7 bases and J by 0 bases, with 16 bases between. DNA of the CDR3: TGCAGCGGGGGAGGGGGCCAAAGCTCCTACAATGAGCAGTTCTTC. This sequence encodes CSGGGGQSSYNEQFF.

The chain combines TRBV11-2 with TRBJ2-1; 13 bases agree with TRBD2. Per germline, CDR1 SGHAT and CDR2 FQNNGV. Trimming cost V 5 bases and J 5 bases; bases outside gene matches: 3. This CDR3 comprises 15 residues. The CDR3 region is CASSRLAGGHNEQFF. CDR3 nucleotides: TGTGCCAGCAGCCGACTAGCGGGAGGCCACAATGAGCAGTTCTTC.

The chain carries TRBV7-9 and TRBJ2-5, with TRBD1 as a possible D gene (7 bases). The CDR3 contains 15 residues. V was pared by 5 bases and J by 5 bases, with 18 bases between. Germline CDR1 and CDR2: SEHNR and FQNEAQ (reference sequence). CDR3 region: CASSQDRDWGETQYF. The DNA for the CDR3 is TGTGCCAGCAGCCAAGACAGGGACTGGGGGGAGACCCAGTACTTC.

The V gene is TRBV29-1, the J gene TRBJ1-2; 7 bases line up with TRBD1. J gave up 4 bases and V 6 bases, and 5 bases lay outside the gene matches. The germline V gene has CDR1 SQVTM and CDR2 ANQGSEA. The CDR3 is 12 amino acids. CDR3 amino acids: CSVGQEGYGYTF. DNA for the CDR3: TGCAGCGTAGGACAGGAAGGCTATGGCTACACCTTC.

Turning to this clone: This sample includes further DNA sequences coding for the same CDR3. V is TRBV9 and J is TRBJ2-7; 9 bases are shared with TRBD1. Germline V lookup: CDR1 SGDLS, CDR2 YYNGEE. J lost 3 bases, V lost 0 bases, and 4 bases had no gene match. This CDR3 contains 15 residues. The CDR3 DNA is TGTGCCAGCAGCGTAGGGGGACAGGGTGGCTACGAGCAGTACTTC. Protein product: CASSVGGQGGYEQYF.

The rearrangement joins TRBV4-2 to TRBJ1-3, with a weak D call TRBD1 (5 bases). Trimming stripped 1 base from V and 4 bases from J, with 8 bases between. The CDR3 is 14 amino acids. Germline assignment: CDR1 LGHNA and CDR2 YNFKEQ. The CDR3 nucleotides are TGTGCCAGCAGCCAAGGGGGCGGAGGAAACACCATATATTTT. It specifies CASSQGGGGNTIYF.

This chain joins TRBV28 and TRBJ2-1; 8 bases are shared with TRBD2. With 5 bases clipped from V and 5 bases from J, the junction kept 17 bases outside the gene matches. The germline gives CDR1 MDHEN, CDR2 SYDVKM. The CDR3 sequence is 18 residues long. Here the CDR3 reads CASSGGKAGAIVDNEQFF. The CDR3 DNA reads TGTGCCAGCAGTGGTGGGAAAGCGGGGGCCATAGTAGACAATGAGCAGTTCTTC.

The genes are TRBV7-9 and TRBJ2-7; TRBD2 might be the D (6 bases). Trimming took 5 bases from V and 2 from J, leaving 16 bases between them. Germline V gene data show CDR1 as SEHNR and CDR2 as FQNEAQ (reference sequence). The CDR3 is 15 amino acids. This CDR3 reads CASSKEGTSTYEQYF. CDR3 in DNA: TGTGCCAGCAGCAAAGAAGGGACTTCCACCTACGAGCAGTACTTC.

This chain uses TRBV28 with TRBJ1-4; 8 bases match TRBD1. V trimming: 3 bases; J trimming: 5 bases; junction bases outside the gene matches: 5. This CDR3 is built from 15 residues. Germline-derived CDR1 and CDR2 are MDHEN and SYDVKM. CDR3 DNA: TGTGCCAGCAGTTTGTGGACAGGGCAGAATGAAAAACTGTTTTTT. It specifies CASSLWTGQNEKLFF.

CDR3 DNA: TGCGCCAGCAGCCAAGACTTCGACAGGGGGGACGAGCAGTACTTC. Its protein is CASSQDFDRGDEQYF. The gene calls are TRBV4-3 and TRBJ2-7, with TRBD1 identical over 9 bases. The CDR3 extends over 15 amino acids. The trim removed 0 bases at V and 5 bases at J, leaving 5 bases unmatched. Germline lookup yields CDR1 LGHNA and CDR2 YSLEER.

The chain combines TRBV7-8 with TRBJ2-4; 10 positions agree with TRBD1. V was pared by 1 base and J by 5 bases, with 2 bases of the junction left unmatched. The CDR3 runs 15 residues. CDR1 SGHVS and CDR2 FQNEAQ come from the germline V gene. The CDR3 region is CASSLVGQGQNIQYF. CDR3 DNA: TGTGCCAGCAGCTTAGTGGGACAGGGGCAAAACATTCAGTACTTC. The complete variable domain, with remaining parts taken from reference TRBV7-8 and TRBJ2-4, reads GAGVSQSPRYKVAKRGQDVALRCDPISGHVSLFWYQQALGQGPEFLTYFQNEAQLDKSGLPSDRFFAERPEGSVSTLKIQRTQQEDSAVYLCASSLVGQGQNIQYFGAGTRLSVL.

The chain joins TRBV28 to TRBJ1-2; the D gene is possibly TRBD1 (6 bases). The CDR3 spans 14 residues. Germline loops: CDR1 MDHEN, CDR2 SYDVKM. V lost 10 bases, J lost 2 bases, and 17 bases lay in between. CDR3: CATKTGPQNYGYTF. CDR3 DNA sequence: TGTGCCACCAAGACAGGTCCTCAAAACTATGGCTACACCTTC.

The V and J genes are TRBV6-5 and TRBJ2-7; 11 bases align to TRBD2. Looked up from germline, CDR1 is MNHEY and CDR2 is SVGAGI. V gave up 7 bases and J gave up 6 bases; unmatched junction bases: 8. The CDR3 has 14 amino acids. The DNA for the CDR3 is TGTGCCAGCACCAAAACTAGCGGGAGTGGCGAGCAGTACTTC. Its translation is CASTKTSGSGEQYF.